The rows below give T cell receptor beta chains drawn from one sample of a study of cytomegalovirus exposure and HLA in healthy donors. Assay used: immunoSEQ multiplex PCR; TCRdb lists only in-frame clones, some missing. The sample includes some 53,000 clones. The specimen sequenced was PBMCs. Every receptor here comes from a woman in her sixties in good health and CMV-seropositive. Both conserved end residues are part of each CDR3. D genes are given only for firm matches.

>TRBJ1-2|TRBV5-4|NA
TGTGCCAGCAGCTTGGGTAGGGGATCTAACTATGGCTACACCTTC
CASSLGRGSNYGYTF
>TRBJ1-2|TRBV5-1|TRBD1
TGCGCCAGCAAAGAGACAGGGTATGGCTACACCTTC
CASKETGYGYTF
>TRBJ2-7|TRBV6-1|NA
TGTGCCAGCAGTGAAACAGGGATCCCCTACGAGCAGTACTTC
CASSETGIPYEQYF
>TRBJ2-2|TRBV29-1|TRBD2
TGCAGCGTAGCGGGGGGGCCTTCCGGGGAGCTGTTTTTT
CSVAGGPSGELFF
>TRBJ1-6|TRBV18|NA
TGTGCCAGCTCACCAGACAGAAATTCACCCCTCCACTTT
CASSPDRNSPLHF
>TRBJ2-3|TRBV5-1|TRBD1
TGCGCCAGCAGCTTGGGACAGGGCGGAGATACGCAGTATTTT
CASSLGQGGDTQYF
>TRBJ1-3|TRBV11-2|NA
TGTGCCAGCAGCCTCAGTGGGGGGGGCCAGTCTGGAAACACCATATATTTT
CASSLSGGGQSGNTIYF
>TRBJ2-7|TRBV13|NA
TGTGCCAGCAGCTTAGGTCAAGCCTCCTACGAGCAGTACTTC
CASSLGQASYEQYF
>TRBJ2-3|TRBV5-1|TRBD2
TGCGCCAGCAAGTATAGCGGGGACTATGGAGATACGCAGTATTTT
CASKYSGDYGDTQYF
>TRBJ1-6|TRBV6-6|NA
TGTGCCAGCAGCCCCCGCCGGGATTCCTATAATTCACCCCTCCACTTT
CASSPRRDSYNSPLHF
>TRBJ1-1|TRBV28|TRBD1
TGTGCCAGCAGAAACCGGGACAGGGGAACTGAAGCTTTCTTT
CASRNRDRGTEAFF
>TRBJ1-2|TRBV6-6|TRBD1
TGTGCCAGCAGTCCGGGACAGAACTATGGCTACACCTTC
CASSPGQNYGYTF
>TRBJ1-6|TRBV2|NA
TGTGCCAGCAGCGACGGGAATTTGAATTCACCCCTCCACTTT
CASSDGNLNSPLHF
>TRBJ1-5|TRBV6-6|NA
TGTGCCAGCAGTTACGTCCAGAATCAGCCCCAGCATTTT
CASSYVQNQPQHF
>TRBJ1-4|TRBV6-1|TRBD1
TGTGCCAGCAGTGTCGGACAGGGGAGTGCAACTAATGAAAAACTGTTTTTT
CASSVGQGSATNEKLFF
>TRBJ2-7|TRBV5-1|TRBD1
TGCGCCAGCAGTCCCGGGACAGGGACCTACGAGCAGTACTTC
CASSPGTGTYEQYF
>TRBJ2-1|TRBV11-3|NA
TGTGCCAGCAGCTTAGTAGGCCGAGGCAATGAGCAGTTCTTC
CASSLVGRGNEQFF
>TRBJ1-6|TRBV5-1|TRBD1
TGCGCCAGCAGCGAGACAGGGGGTGAATATTCACCCCTCCACTTT
CASSETGGEYSPLHF
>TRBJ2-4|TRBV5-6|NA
TGTGCCAGCAGCTTGGCAGGGGACAAAAACATTCAGTACTTC
CASSLAGDKNIQYF
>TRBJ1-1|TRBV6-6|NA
TGTGCCAGCAGTGACCCGACAGGCGCCCTTCTAGCTTTCTTT
CASSDPTGALLAFF
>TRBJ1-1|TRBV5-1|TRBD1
TGCGCCAGCAGCTTGGATGGACAGGGGGTAGGTACTGAAGCTTTCTTT
CASSLDGQGVGTEAFF
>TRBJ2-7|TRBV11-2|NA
TGTGCCAGCAGCTCCCCTTGGGTTAGCGCCTACGAGCAGTACTTC
CASSSPWVSAYEQYF